This TCR beta chain comes out of a study of blood T cells in healthy people across ages. PCR was performed a second time for 7 to 11 cycles using a sample-barcoded 5' primer and a J-beta primer mix. Every cDNA was tagged by a template-switch adaptor with 12 random nucleotides. TCRdb reanalysed the 5' RACE reads using MiXCR and keeps one entry per CDR3 protein. The sample includes under 800,000 distinct CDR3 sequences, more than 40% of them seen just once. This clonotype was seen repeatedly, ten times or more. Since a much larger clone is just one base distant, this may be a read error. The CDR3 loop spans 16 amino acids. Germline-derived CDR1 and CDR2 are SEHNR and FQNEAQ (reference sequence). Germline trimming cut 5 bases from V and 11 bases from J; bases unmatched to any gene: 18.

The sequenced sample consisted of blood. This sequence was found in an older woman in good health. The chain recombines TRBV7-9 with TRBJ2-5; 9 nucleotides match TRBD2. The CDR3 loop reads CASSAPGLATPREQYF. The CDR3, as DNA: TGTGCCAGCAGCGCACCGGGACTAGCAACCCCCCGTGAGCAGTACTTC.